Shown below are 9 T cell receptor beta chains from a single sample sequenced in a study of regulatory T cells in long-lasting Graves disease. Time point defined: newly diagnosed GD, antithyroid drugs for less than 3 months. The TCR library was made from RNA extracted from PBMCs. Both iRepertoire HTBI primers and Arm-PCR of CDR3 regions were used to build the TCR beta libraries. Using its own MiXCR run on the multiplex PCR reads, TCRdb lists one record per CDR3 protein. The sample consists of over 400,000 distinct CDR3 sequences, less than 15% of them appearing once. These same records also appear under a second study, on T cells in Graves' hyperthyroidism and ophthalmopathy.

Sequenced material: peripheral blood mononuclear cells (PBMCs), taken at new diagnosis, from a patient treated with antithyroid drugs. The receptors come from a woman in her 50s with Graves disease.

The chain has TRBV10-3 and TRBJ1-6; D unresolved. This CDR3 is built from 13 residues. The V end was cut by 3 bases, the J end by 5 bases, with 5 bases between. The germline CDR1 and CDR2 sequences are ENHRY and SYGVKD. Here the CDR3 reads CAISDSNNSPLHF. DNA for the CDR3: TGTGCCATCAGTGACAGCAATAATTCACCCCTCCACTTT.

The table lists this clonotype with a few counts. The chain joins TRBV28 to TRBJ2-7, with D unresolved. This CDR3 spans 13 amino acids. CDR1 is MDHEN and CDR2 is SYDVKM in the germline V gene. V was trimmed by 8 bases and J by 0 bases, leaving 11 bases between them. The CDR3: CASGDDPSYEQYF. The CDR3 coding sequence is TGTGCCAGCGGAGATGATCCCTCCTACGAGCAGTACTTC.

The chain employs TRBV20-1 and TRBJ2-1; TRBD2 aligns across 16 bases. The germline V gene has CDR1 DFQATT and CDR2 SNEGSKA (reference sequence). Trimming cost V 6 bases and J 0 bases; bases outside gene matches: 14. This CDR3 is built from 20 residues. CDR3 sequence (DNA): TGCAGTGCCCAAACACCGGGACTAGCGGGAGGGCCTAGCTCCTACAATGAGCAGTTCTTC. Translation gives CSAQTPGLAGGPSSYNEQFF.

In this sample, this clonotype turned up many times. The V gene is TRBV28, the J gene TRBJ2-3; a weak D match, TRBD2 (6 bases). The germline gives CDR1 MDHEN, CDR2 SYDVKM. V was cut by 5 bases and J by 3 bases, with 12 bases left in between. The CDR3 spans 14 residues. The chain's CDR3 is CASSPPRGTDTQYF. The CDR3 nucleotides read TGTGCCAGCAGTCCCCCTCGGGGGACAGATACGCAGTATTTT.

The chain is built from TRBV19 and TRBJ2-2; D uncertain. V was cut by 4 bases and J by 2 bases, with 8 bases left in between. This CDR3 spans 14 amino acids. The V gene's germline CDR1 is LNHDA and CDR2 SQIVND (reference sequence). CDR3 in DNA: TGTGCCAGTAGTAAGGTTACTAACACCGGGGAGCTGTTTTTT. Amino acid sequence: CASSKVTNTGELFF. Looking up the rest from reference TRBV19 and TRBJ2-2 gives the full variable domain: DGGITQSPKYLFRKEGQNVTLSCEQNLNHDAMYWYRQDPGQGLRLIYYSQIVNDFQKGDIAEGYSVSREKKESFPLTVTSAQKNPTAFYLCASSKVTNTGELFFGEGSRLTVL.

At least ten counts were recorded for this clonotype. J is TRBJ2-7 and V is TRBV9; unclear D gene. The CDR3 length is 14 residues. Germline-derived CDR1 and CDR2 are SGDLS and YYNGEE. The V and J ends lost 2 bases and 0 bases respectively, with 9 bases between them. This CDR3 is CASSVSTDSYEQYF. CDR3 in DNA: TGTGCCAGCAGCGTCTCCACCGACTCCTACGAGCAGTACTTC.

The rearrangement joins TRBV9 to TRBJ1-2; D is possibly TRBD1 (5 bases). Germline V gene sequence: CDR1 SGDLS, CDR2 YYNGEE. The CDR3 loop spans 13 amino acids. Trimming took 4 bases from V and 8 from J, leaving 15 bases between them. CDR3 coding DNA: TGTGCCAGCAGCTCCCAGGAGGGGTCCGGCTACACCTTC. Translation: CASSSQEGSGYTF.

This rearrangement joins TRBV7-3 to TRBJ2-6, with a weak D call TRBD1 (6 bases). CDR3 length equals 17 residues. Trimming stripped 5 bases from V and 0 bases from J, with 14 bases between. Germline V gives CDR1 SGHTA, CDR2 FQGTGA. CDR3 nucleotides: TGTGCCAGCAGCCCCCAGGGGACACCCTCTGGGGCCAACGTCCTGACTTTC. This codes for CASSPQGTPSGANVLTF.

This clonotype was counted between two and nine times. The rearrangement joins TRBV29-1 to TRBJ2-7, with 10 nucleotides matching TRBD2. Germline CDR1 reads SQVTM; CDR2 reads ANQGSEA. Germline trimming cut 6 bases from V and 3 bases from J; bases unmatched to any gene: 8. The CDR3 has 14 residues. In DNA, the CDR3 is TGCAGCGTGGAGGGGCTAGCGGGAGTCTACGAGCAGTACTTC. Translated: CSVEGLAGVYEQYF.